Sequencing of this TCR beta chain was carried out in a study of blood T cell repertoires in COVID-19 (dated by TCRdb to the early 2020s). At the level of the whole study: The collaborator samples originated in the United States, Italy and Spain and spanned the acute and convalescent phases of COVID-19. Samples came from the ongoing ImmuneRACE study (first 160 participants) plus 1,254 subjects from 6 global collaborators. Where available, HLA class I and class II types were obtained from metadata supplied by the sample provider rather than from assay-based typing. A freely available public database, intended as a resource for researchers studying the immune response to SARS-CoV-2, is where the repertoires were released. The sample metadata nearly always contained a de-identified subject ID, COVID-19 status, age in years and sex. The dataset comprised deeply sampled blood TCRbeta repertoires from subjects exposed to, actively infected with, or recovered from COVID-19. The prospective study material was composed of cDNA or gDNA derived from T cells, B-cell-depleted T cells, or PBMCs.

Collaborating institutions collected whole blood in K2EDTA tubes following their own protocols. Collaborator samples were shipped for TCRbeta analysis as frozen whole blood, isolated PBMCs, or DNA extracted from either sample type. What the authors observed across the whole study: How much clinical and demographic metadata was included differed by source and by participant, and the metadata was provided uncurated.

The immunoSEQ Assay, a bias-controlled multiplex PCR, was used to amplify TCRbeta CDR3 regions from genomic DNA. The authors processed their data as follows. The number of nucleated cells in each sample was estimated from the amplification of reference gene primers within the assay. Sequence reads were collapsed and filtered to measure the absolute abundance of every unique TCRbeta CDR3 rearrangement. For each sample, productive Simpson clonality was calculated as the square root of Simpson's diversity index across productive rearrangements. As stored in TCRdb, this immuneACCESS dataset retains in-frame rearrangements with V and J assigned. A fraction of the clones does not appear; measured against another copy, unresolved V genes explain less than half of the discrepancy, and the remainder lacks a known reason. V and J calls and clone size follow that table, whereas D and trimming were derived from the DNA. Across this sample there are nearly 80,000 clones, with approximately 80% seen only once. The biggest ten clones account for about a third of the sample.

Taken from the germline V gene, the CDR1 and CDR2 loops are MNHNS and SASEGT. V is reduced by 3 bases and J by 6 bases, leaving a spacing of 17 bases between them. The CDR3 starts with the cysteine, ends with the phenylalanine, and has 16 residues. The retained sequence is limited to the CDR3, 48 bases, with the frame set at the first base. Note on this clone: The clone's antigen remains unknown. No base quality values were provided; no much bigger clone lies one nucleotide off.

The chain is encoded by TRBV6-1 joined to TRBJ2-2; no D gene can be assigned with confidence. The sequenced sample was peripheral blood. The TCR originated in a woman aged 65 to 85 with acute or convalescent COVID-19. The sequenced DNA is TGTGCCAGCAGTGATCCGCCCGGGTCCACGGCCGGGGAGCTGTTTTTT. It encodes CASSDPPGSTAGELFF.